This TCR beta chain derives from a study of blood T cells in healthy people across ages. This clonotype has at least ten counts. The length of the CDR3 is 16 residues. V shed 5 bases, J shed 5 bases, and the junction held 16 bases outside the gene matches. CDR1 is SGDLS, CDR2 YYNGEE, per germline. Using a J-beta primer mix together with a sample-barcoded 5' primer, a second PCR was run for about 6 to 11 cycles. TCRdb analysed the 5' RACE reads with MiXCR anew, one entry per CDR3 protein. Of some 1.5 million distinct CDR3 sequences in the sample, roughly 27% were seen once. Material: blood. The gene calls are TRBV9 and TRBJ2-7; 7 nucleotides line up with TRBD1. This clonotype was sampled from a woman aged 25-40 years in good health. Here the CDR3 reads CASSPLLGQNPNEQYF. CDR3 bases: TGTGCCAGCAGTCCCCTGCTGGGACAGAACCCCAACGAGCAGTACTTC.